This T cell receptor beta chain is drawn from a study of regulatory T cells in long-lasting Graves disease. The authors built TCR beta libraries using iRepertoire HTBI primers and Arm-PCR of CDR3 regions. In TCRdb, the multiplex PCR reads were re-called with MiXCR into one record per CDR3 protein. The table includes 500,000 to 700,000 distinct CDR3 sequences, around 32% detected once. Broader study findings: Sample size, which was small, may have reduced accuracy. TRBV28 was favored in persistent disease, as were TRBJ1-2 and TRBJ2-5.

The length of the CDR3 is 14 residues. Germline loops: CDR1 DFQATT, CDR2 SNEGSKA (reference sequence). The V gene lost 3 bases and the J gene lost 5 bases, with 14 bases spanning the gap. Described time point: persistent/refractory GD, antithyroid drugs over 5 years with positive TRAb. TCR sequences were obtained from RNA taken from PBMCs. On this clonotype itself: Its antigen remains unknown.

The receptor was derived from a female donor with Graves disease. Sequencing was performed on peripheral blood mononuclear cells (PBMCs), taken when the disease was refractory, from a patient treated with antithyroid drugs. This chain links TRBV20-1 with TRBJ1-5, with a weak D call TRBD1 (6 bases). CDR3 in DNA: TGCAGTGCTAGGATGGGACACCAAGATCAGCCCCAGCATTTT. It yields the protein CSARMGHQDQPQHF.